What follows are 2 T cell receptor beta chains derived from one specimen sequenced in a study of PD-1 blockade in classical Hodgkin lymphoma. The table came from immunoSEQ multiplex PCR; TCRdb's copy has only in-frame clones and leaves some out. The data show some 18,000 clones, around 80% seen once. No patient escaped relapse after autologous stem cell transplantation, and brentuximab vedotin exposure varied. The material sequenced was peripheral blood mononuclear cells (PBMCs), taken before the second cycle of nivolumab. These receptors were collected from a human donor with classical Hodgkin lymphoma.

The chain is built from TRBV7-2 and TRBJ1-4; 9 positions match TRBD1. The CDR3 extends over 16 amino acids. V lost 5 bases to trimming and J lost 1 base; unmatched junction nucleotides: 5. Germline-derived CDR1 and CDR2 are SGHTA and FQGNSA. The CDR3 loop is CASSQRQGGTNEKLFF. The CDR3 DNA follows: TGTGCCAGCAGCCAACGACAGGGGGGAACTAATGAAAAACTGTTTTTT.

The chain combines TRBV5-6 with TRBJ2-5, with 8 bases lining up with TRBD2. The CDR3 is made up of 13 amino acids. CDR1 SGHDT and CDR2 YYEEEE come from the germline V gene. V shed 3 bases, J shed 7 bases, and the junction held 5 bases outside the gene matches. The CDR3 sequence: CASSSGTRGTQYF. The CDR3 DNA follows: TGTGCCAGCAGCTCGGGGACTAGAGGGACCCAGTACTTC.